Shown below are 18 T cell receptor beta chains from a single sample sequenced in a study of memory CD4+ T cells and cytomegalovirus serostatus. The sort gate was single viable CD3+CD4+CD8-CD45RO+ cells for memory CD4+ T cells. Generated by immunoSEQ multiplex PCR, the TCRdb table keeps only in-frame clones and is missing some. Among around 50,000 clones listed, just under 80% were seen once. The sample was memory CD4+ T cells from blood. Receptor source: an adult in good health and CMV-seronegative.

The chain recombines TRBV5-1 with TRBJ1-4; D is unresolved. This CDR3 has 15 amino acids. Looked up from germline, CDR1 is SGHRS and CDR2 is YFSETQ. The V gene lost 0 bases and the J gene lost 4 bases, with 10 bases spanning the gap. The CDR3 sequence: CASSLDGLLNEKLFF. The CDR3, as DNA: TGCGCCAGCAGCTTGGACGGACTCCTTAATGAAAAACTGTTTTTT.

The chain joins TRBV2 to TRBJ1-5; 8 nucleotides match TRBD1. Looked up from germline, CDR1 is SNHLY and CDR2 is FYNNEI. The V gene end was trimmed by 5 bases and the J gene end by 2 bases; junction bases not matched to a gene: 5. The CDR3 has 15 amino acids. DNA for the CDR3: TGTGCCAGCAGTTCGGACAGGGTAGGCAATCAGCCCCAGCATTTT. Protein product: CASSSDRVGNQPQHF.

The rearrangement links TRBV14 to TRBJ2-2, with 7 bases that match TRBD1. The germline CDR1 and CDR2 sequences are SGHDN and FVKESK. CDR3 length: 14 amino acids. V shed 8 bases, J shed 0 bases, and the junction held 3 bases outside the gene matches. CDR3 coding DNA: TGTGCCAGCCGACAGGGAGCGAACACCGGGGAGCTGTTTTTT. Its translation is CASRQGANTGELFF.

The chain employs TRBV7-2 and TRBJ2-3, with 9 bases that match TRBD2. The ends lost 1 base at V and 5 bases at J; junction bases unmatched: 4. The length of the CDR3 is 15 residues. Germline V gene data show CDR1 as SGHTA and CDR2 as FQGNSA. CDR3 sequence (DNA): TGTGCCAGCAGCTTAGGCGGGGGGGCGGGAGATACGCAGTATTTT. Translation gives CASSLGGGAGDTQYF.

The rearrangement links TRBV5-8 to TRBJ1-5, with 9 bases identical to TRBD1. The CDR3 runs 16 residues. From germline, CDR1 is SGHTS and CDR2 YDEGEE. V was clipped by 5 bases and J by 7 bases; unmatched bases: 13. DNA of the CDR3: TGTGCCAGCAGTCGATTACAGGGGGCTGGGAAGCAGCCCCAGCATTTT. This encodes CASSRLQGAGKQPQHF.

The CDR3 protein is CASIAQETQYF. The CDR3 bases are TGTGCCAGCATCGCGCAAGAGACCCAGTACTTC. The chain joins TRBV2 to TRBJ2-5, with D unresolved. This CDR3 has 11 amino acids. The germline V gene encodes CDR1 SNHLY and CDR2 FYNNEI. V lost 7 bases and J lost 2, with 5 bases in between.

DNA for the CDR3: TGTGCCATCAGTGGGGTGAACACGAACACCGGGGAGCTGTTTTTT. Translation gives CAISGVNTNTGELFF. This chain links TRBV10-3 with TRBJ2-2; D not resolved. The V and J ends lost 4 bases and 0 bases respectively, with 9 bases between them. From germline, CDR1 is ENHRY and CDR2 SYGVKD. The CDR3 runs to 15 residues.

This clone was seen more than once but under ten times. The chain employs TRBV6-5 and TRBJ1-5, with unresolved D. Deletions cut 6 bases from V and 9 bases from J, with 18 bases between. Germline CDR1 reads MNHEY; CDR2 reads SVGAGI. CDR3 length: 14 amino acids. CDR3 protein: CASSLTQDQGPQHF. DNA for the CDR3: TGTGCCAGCAGCTTAACTCAGGATCAAGGGCCCCAGCATTTT.

Worth noting for this clone: Relative to the germline gene, one junction end is altered; a read error may explain this. J is TRBJ1-3 and V is TRBV14; D not certain. CDR3 length: 15 amino acids. The germline V gene encodes CDR1 SGHDN and CDR2 FVKESK. CDR3 coding DNA: TGTGCCAGCAGCCCATACGGTTACTCTGGCAACACCATATATTTT. This encodes CASSPYGYSGNTIYF.

This clone was found a few times. The chain links TRBV7-3 to TRBJ1-2; D not resolved. Per germline, CDR1 SGHTA and CDR2 FQGTGA. V gave up 4 bases and J gave up 1 base, with 10 bases separating them. The CDR3 length is 14 residues. CDR3 DNA sequence: TGTGCCAGCAGCTCCTCGAGTGGTAACTATGGCTACACCTTC. Translation gives CASSSSSGNYGYTF.

This chain links TRBV7-3 with TRBJ2-2, with D maybe TRBD2 (5 bases). V lost 1 base and J 6 bases, leaving 12 bases between the germline ends. The CDR3 loop spans 15 amino acids. The germline CDR1 and CDR2 sequences are SGHTA and FQGTGA. CDR3 coding DNA: TGTGCCAGCAGCTTAATGGTCTCCGGGGCCGGGGAGCTGTTTTTT. It is translated as CASSLMVSGAGELFF.

This chain joins TRBV28 and TRBJ2-7, with D perhaps TRBD1 (5 bases). The CDR3 contains 14 residues. Germline V lookup: CDR1 MDHEN, CDR2 SYDVKM. The germline V and J ends were trimmed by 1 base and 7 bases, with 14 bases remaining between them. The CDR3 nucleotides read TGTGCCAGCAGTTTATCATGGGGCTCTCGGGAGCAGTACTTC. This sequence encodes CASSLSWGSREQYF.

The V and J genes are TRBV5-8 and TRBJ1-5, with TRBD1 as a possible D gene (6 bases). Germline values: CDR1 SGHTS, CDR2 YDEGEE. CDR3 length: 18 residues. V was pared by 3 bases and J by 3 bases, with 22 bases between. The CDR3 coding sequence is TGTGCCAGCAGCTCGCCAAGGATAATAACAGGGATCAATCAGCCCCAGCATTTT. Its translation is CASSSPRIITGINQPQHF.

The J gene is TRBJ2-7, the V gene TRBV5-1; 10 bases are shared with TRBD1. The CDR3 has 15 amino acids. CDR1 is SGHRS, CDR2 YFSETQ, per germline. The junction had 8 bases not matched to a gene; V was cut back by 3 bases and J by 5 bases. CDR3 nucleotides: TGCGCCAGCAGCTCCGGGACAGGGGCTGTCCACGAGCAGTACTTC. As protein: CASSSGTGAVHEQYF.

This chain uses TRBV19 with TRBJ1-4; tentative D call: TRBD1 (5 bases). The V and J ends lost 11 bases and 4 bases respectively, with 14 bases between them. The CDR3 extends over 13 amino acids. CDR1 and CDR2 (germline): LNHDA, SQIVND (reference sequence). The CDR3 bases are TGTGCCGTCTCCGGGACTAATAATGAAAAACTGTTTTTT. Its protein is CAVSGTNNEKLFF. Combining the CDR3 with reference TRBV19 and TRBJ1-4 gives the whole variable domain DGGITQSPKYLFRKEGQNVTLSCEQNLNHDAMYWYRQDPGQGLRLIYYSQIVNDFQKGDIAEGYSVSREKKESFPLTVTSAQKNPTAFYLCAVSGTNNEKLFFGSGTQLSVL.

This clone has a handful of counts. The V call is TRBV6-1, the J call TRBJ1-5; D is possibly TRBD1 (5 bases). The CDR3 runs 14 residues. Between the trimmed V and J ends, which lost 6 bases and 3 bases, there was a span of 12 bases. Germline V CDR1 and CDR2: MNHNS, SASEGT. CDR3 nucleotide sequence: TGTGCCAGCAGGAGGACGGGGGACAATCAGCCCCAGCATTTT. It specifies CASRRTGDNQPQHF.

This chain links TRBV30 with TRBJ1-2; D possibly corresponds to TRBD1 (5 bases). This CDR3 contains 14 residues. CDR1 and CDR2 (germline): GTSNPN, SVGIG (reference sequence). Trimming removed 5 bases from V and 2 bases from J, with 15 bases in between. CDR3 sequence (DNA): TGTGCCTGGGAACCGGGACTCCTAAACTATGGCTACACCTTC. Translation: CAWEPGLLNYGYTF.

The chain joins TRBV5-1 to TRBJ1-2, with 9 nucleotides matching TRBD1. CDR1 is SGHRS, CDR2 YFSETQ, per germline. The CDR3 contains 17 residues. The V and J ends lost 4 bases and 1 base, in that order; junction bases with no gene match: 11. CDR3 residues: CASSLRPGQGDNYGYTF. For the CDR3, the DNA is TGCGCCAGCAGCCTGCGCCCGGGACAGGGAGATAACTATGGCTACACCTTC.